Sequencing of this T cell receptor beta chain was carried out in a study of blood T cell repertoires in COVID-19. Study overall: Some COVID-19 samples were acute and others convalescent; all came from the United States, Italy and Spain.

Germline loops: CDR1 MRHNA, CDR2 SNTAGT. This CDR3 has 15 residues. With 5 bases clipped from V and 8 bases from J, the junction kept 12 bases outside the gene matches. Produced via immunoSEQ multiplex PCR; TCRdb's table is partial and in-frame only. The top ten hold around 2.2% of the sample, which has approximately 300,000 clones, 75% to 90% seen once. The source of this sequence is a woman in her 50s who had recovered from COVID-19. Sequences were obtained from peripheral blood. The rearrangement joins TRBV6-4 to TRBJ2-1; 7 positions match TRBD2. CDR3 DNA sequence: TGTGCCAGCAGTCTTTTTAGCGGGCACGGCGATGAGCAGTTCTTC. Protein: CASSLFSGHGDEQFF.